Shown below are 9 T cell receptor beta chains from a single sample sequenced in a study of blood T cell repertoires in COVID-19. The repertoire was sequenced with immunoSEQ multiplex PCR; TCRdb's copy has only in-frame clones and lacks some. Of just under 250,000 clones listed, around 89% are singletons. Sequencing used PBMCs or T cells enriched from blood (not recorded which). These receptors were obtained from a young woman who had recovered from COVID-19.

This chain links TRBV3-1 (or the pseudogene TRBV3-2) with TRBJ2-7; TRBD1 matches 10 bases. Germline loops: CDR1 LGHDT, CDR2 YNNKEL (reference sequence). This CDR3 contains 16 residues. V lost 4 bases to trimming and J lost 1 base; unmatched junction nucleotides: 7. CDR3: CASSLQGQGYSYEQYF. The CDR3 nucleotides are TGTGCCAGCAGCCTACAGGGACAGGGGTATTCCTACGAGCAGTACTTC.

J is TRBJ1-2 and V is TRBV6-5, with TRBD1 identical over 9 bases. The CDR3 spans 14 residues. Germline-derived CDR1 and CDR2 are MNHEY and SVGAGI. Losses at the gene ends were 2 bases for V and 4 bases for J; bases not matched to a gene: 2. The CDR3 loop reads CASSYLDRGYGYTF. Here the CDR3 DNA reads TGTGCCAGCAGTTACCTGGACAGGGGCTATGGCTACACCTTC.

This clone has more than one count but fewer than ten. Other DNA sequences within the sample encode an identical CDR3. The rearrangement links TRBV30 to TRBJ1-2; TRBD1 matches at 7 bases. V gave up 3 bases and J gave up 4 bases; unmatched junction bases: 5. CDR1 and CDR2 (germline): GTSNPN, SVGIG (reference sequence). This CDR3 is 13 amino acids long. This chain's CDR3 is CAWSRDRPYGYTF. CDR3 in DNA: TGTGCCTGGAGCCGGGACAGACCCTATGGCTACACCTTC.

As regards this clone: A clone one base away is much larger, so this may be a read error. The rearrangement uses TRBV27 and TRBJ2-3; 10 bases map to TRBD1. V shed 4 bases and J 1 base; nucleotides not matched to a gene: 2. Germline assignment: CDR1 MNHEY and CDR2 SMNVEV (reference sequence). CDR3 length: 15 amino acids. The CDR3 loop reads CASSYGTGGTDTQYF. For the CDR3, the DNA is TGTGCCAGCAGTTACGGGACAGGGGGCACAGATACGCAGTATTTT.

The chain couples TRBV2 to TRBJ2-5; 11 bases match TRBD1. The trim removed 4 bases at V and 5 bases at J, leaving 6 bases unmatched. This CDR3 region has 15 residues. Germline V gives CDR1 SNHLY, CDR2 FYNNEI. The CDR3 DNA reads as TGTGCCAGCAGTGCAGGACAGGGGGCTCTGGAGACCCAGTACTTC. Residues: CASSAGQGALETQYF.

J is TRBJ1-1 and V is TRBV10-3, with unresolved D. The CDR3 has 12 amino acids. Germline values: CDR1 ENHRY, CDR2 SYGVKD. V lost 4 bases to trimming and J lost 5 bases, with 8 bases between them. This CDR3 reads CAISGSDTEAFF. CDR3 sequence (DNA): TGTGCCATCAGTGGGAGTGATACTGAAGCTTTCTTT.

The chain couples TRBV27 to TRBJ2-1; no clear D. The germline V gene encodes CDR1 MNHEY and CDR2 SMNVEV (reference sequence). Deletions cut 3 bases from V and 6 bases from J, with 6 bases between. This CDR3 region has 12 residues. The DNA of the CDR3 is TGTGCCAGCAGTTTGCTAGGCAATGAGCAGTTCTTC. It is translated as CASSLLGNEQFF.

This clone was recorded once. CDR3 in DNA: TGTGCCAGCAGATTAAACAGAGATGGCTACACCTTC. Protein sequence: CASRLNRDGYTF. This sequence joins TRBV28 and TRBJ1-2; D unresolved. The germline V gene encodes CDR1 MDHEN and CDR2 SYDVKM. There are 12 residues in the CDR3. V gave up 6 bases and J gave up 6 bases, with 11 bases separating them.

The chain employs TRBV28 and TRBJ1-2; 10 positions agree with TRBD1. Looked up from germline, CDR1 is MDHEN and CDR2 is SYDVKM. J was trimmed by 6 bases and V by 6 bases; bases with no gene match: 10. The CDR3 totals 15 residues. In DNA, the CDR3 is TGTGCCAGCAGAGGGACAGGGGCAATGGGGGATGGCTACACCTTC. Amino acid sequence: CASRGTGAMGDGYTF.